Sequencing of this T cell receptor (beta chain) was carried out in a study of OX40 agonist ivuxolimab in advanced cancers. Overall study findings and caveats: On average, CD8+ T cells had more expanded clones than CD4+.

Regarding this clone: Its antigen is undetermined.

V was pared by 0 bases and J by 5 bases, with 17 bases between. CDR1 is LGHNA, CDR2 YSLEER, per germline. This CDR3 contains 17 residues. Produced via immunoSEQ multiplex PCR; TCRdb's table is partial and in-frame only. The sample lists roughly 68,000 clones, more than 80% occurring once. This clonotype was sampled from an adult with an advanced solid tumor such as melanoma, head and neck, liver or kidney cancer. The V and J genes are TRBV4-3 and TRBJ2-1; D unresolved. The sample in question was CD4+ or CD8+ T cells sorted from blood, obtained in a trial of the OX40 agonist ivuxolimab. For the CDR3, the DNA is TGCGCCAGCAGCCAAGATCATAGGATTGACCGCCACAATGAGCAGTTCTTC. Its translation: CASSQDHRIDRHNEQFF.